This TCR beta chain was identified during a study of technical replicates of blood from four donors. V dropped 3 bases and J dropped 1 base, with 13 bases sitting between them. Germline V gene sequence: CDR1 SGHDN, CDR2 FVKESK. CDR3 length equals 16 residues. TCRdb keeps only in-frame clones here, not all; method: immunoSEQ multiplex PCR. The table includes around 60,000 clones, 90% to 95% detected once. Only a few counts were recorded for this clone. This TCR came from a human donor in good health. Some clones in this sample may be carry-over from other donors' samples. This chain links TRBV14 with TRBJ2-1; TRBD1 is a possible D gene (7 bases). The sequencing sample was made of PBMCs. CDR3 nucleotide sequence: TGTGCCAGCAGCCATACCGCAGGGGGGTCCTACAATGAGCAGTTCTTC. This sequence encodes CASSHTAGGSYNEQFF.